The 24 T cell receptor beta chains presented below share a single source sample, sequenced in a study of blood T cell repertoires in COVID-19. Using immunoSEQ multiplex PCR, the repertoire was profiled, and TCRdb retains in-frame clones only, with some absent. The profile shows over 300,000 clones, roughly 85% of them singletons. Sequencing input: peripheral blood. These receptors were taken from a human donor in a cohort sampled during active COVID-19.

This clone showed up just once. The chain combines TRBV30 with TRBJ1-6; D is uncertain. The CDR3 contains 12 residues. V lost 1 base and J lost 9, with 7 bases in between. The germline CDR1 and CDR2 sequences are GTSNPN and SVGIG (reference sequence). CDR3 protein: CAWSARGSPLHF. CDR3 DNA: TGTGCCTGGAGTGCCCGGGGTTCACCCCTCCACTTT.

The chain employs TRBV5-1 and TRBJ1-1, with unresolved D. The V gene's germline CDR1 is SGHRS and CDR2 YFSETQ. CDR3 length equals 12 residues. V was pared by 0 bases and J by 11 bases, with 11 bases between. CDR3 nucleotide sequence: TGCGCCAGCAGCTTGGGGGATCGGGAGGCTTTCTTT. This codes for CASSLGDREAFF. Drawing the rest from reference TRBV5-1 and TRBJ1-1, the complete variable domain is KAGVTQTPRYLIKTRGQQVTLSCSPISGHRSVSWYQQTPGQGLQFLFEYFSETQRNKGNFPGRFSGRQFSNSRSEMNVSTLELGDSALYLCASSLGDREAFFGQGTRLTVV.

The CDR3 bases are TGTGCCAGTAGTAAACCGGGACAGGCCTCCTACGAGCAGTACTTC. Translating it yields CASSKPGQASYEQYF. The chain combines TRBV19 with TRBJ2-7; TRBD1 agrees at 8 bases. This CDR3 is 15 amino acids long. CDR1 is LNHDA and CDR2 is SQIVND in the germline V gene (reference sequence). J gave up 0 bases and V 4 bases, and 5 bases lay outside the gene matches.

This clone was recorded a few times. J is TRBJ1-5 and V is TRBV5-1; D unresolved. The CDR3 spans 16 residues. Germline CDR1 is SGHRS and CDR2 is YFSETQ. Between the trimmed V and J ends, which lost 0 bases and 2 bases, there was a span of 12 bases. The CDR3 sequence: CASSLGSWEGNQPQHF. CDR3 coding DNA: TGCGCCAGCAGCTTGGGGAGCTGGGAGGGCAATCAGCCCCAGCATTTT. The full variable domain, its missing parts supplied by reference TRBV5-1 and TRBJ1-5, is KAGVTQTPRYLIKTRGQQVTLSCSPISGHRSVSWYQQTPGQGLQFLFEYFSETQRNKGNFPGRFSGRQFSNSRSEMNVSTLELGDSALYLCASSLGSWEGNQPQHFGDGTRLSIL.

The chain links TRBV7-8 to TRBJ1-5; 7 bases fit TRBD1. This CDR3 has 15 residues. The V and J ends lost 5 bases and 2 bases, in that order; junction bases with no gene match: 6. Germline V lookup: CDR1 SGHVS, CDR2 FQNEAQ. The CDR3 nucleotides are TGTGCCAGCAGCAAGGGGACAGATGGCAATCAGCCCCAGCATTTT. Amino acids: CASSKGTDGNQPQHF.

The chain uses TRBV2 and TRBJ1-1, with 7 bases that match TRBD1. The V segment lost 7 bases and the J segment 5 bases; nucleotides outside the gene matches: 19. This CDR3 is built from 17 residues. Germline V CDR1 and CDR2: SNHLY, FYNNEI. CDR3 sequence: CASTPQHPQGVGTEAFF. As DNA, the CDR3 is TGTGCCAGCACGCCACAGCACCCTCAGGGGGTAGGAACTGAAGCTTTCTTT.

The CDR3 DNA sequence: TGTGCCAGCAGCTCCTTTGGACAGGGGCGACCCGGGGAGCTGTTTTTT. Encoded protein: CASSSFGQGRPGELFF. The chain has TRBV5-4 and TRBJ2-2; 9 bases match TRBD1. The CDR3 extends over 16 amino acids. CDR1 is SGHNT, CDR2 YYREEE, per germline (reference sequence). V gave up 3 bases and J gave up 6 bases; unmatched junction bases: 9.

This clone has a count of ten or more. The genes are TRBV27 and TRBJ1-1; D gene unclear. CDR3 length: 15 amino acids. V dropped 0 bases and J dropped 0 bases, with 8 bases sitting between them. Germline V gene sequence: CDR1 MNHEY, CDR2 SMNVEV (reference sequence). The CDR3 DNA is TGTGCCAGCAGTTTATCGATGGGCATGAACACTGAAGCTTTCTTT. The encoded protein is CASSLSMGMNTEAFF.

This rearrangement joins TRBV5-1 to TRBJ2-1; TRBD2 aligns across 11 bases. This CDR3 spans 15 amino acids. Trimming removed 3 bases from V and 9 bases from J; junction bases left unmatched: 8. Germline CDR1 and CDR2: SGHRS and YFSETQ. In DNA form, the CDR3 reads TGCGCCAGCAGCTCCTTAGCGGGGGGGCTGGTTGAGCAGTTCTTC. Its protein product is CASSSLAGGLVEQFF.

The chain combines TRBV5-1 with TRBJ2-7; 7 bases map to TRBD1. Germline loops: CDR1 SGHRS, CDR2 YFSETQ. The V gene end was trimmed by 3 bases and the J gene end by 3 bases; junction bases not matched to a gene: 3. The CDR3 has 13 residues. CDR3 in DNA: TGCGCCAGCAGCTCGTCAGGGGGCTACGAGCAGTACTTC. The encoded protein is CASSSSGGYEQYF.

Only one count was recorded for this clone. This chain links TRBV11-2 with TRBJ1-4; 9 bases are shared with TRBD1. Looked up from germline, CDR1 is SGHAT and CDR2 is FQNNGV. Trimming took 7 bases from V and 5 from J; bases not matched to a gene: 2. The CDR3 totals 13 residues. CDR3: CASIQGANEKLFF. The CDR3 DNA follows: TGTGCCAGCATACAGGGGGCGAATGAAAAACTGTTTTTT.

This clone was counted a single time. The V gene is TRBV6-4, the J gene TRBJ1-4; D unclear. Trimming pared 3 bases from V and 5 bases from J, leaving 7 bases between. Germline CDR1 reads MRHNA; CDR2 reads SNTAGT. The CDR3 length is 13 residues. CDR3 bases: TGTGCCAGCAGTGATTCCACAAATGAAAAACTGTTTTTT. As protein: CASSDSTNEKLFF.

The chain recombines TRBV7-3 with TRBJ1-6; D is perhaps TRBD1 (5 bases). From germline, CDR1 is SGHTA and CDR2 FQGTGA. The CDR3 is 15 residues long. V lost 2 bases to trimming and J lost 6 bases, with 11 bases between them. The CDR3 here is CASSLWGEPNSPLHF. The CDR3 nucleotides read TGTGCCAGCAGCTTATGGGGGGAGCCTAATTCACCCCTCCACTTT.

V is TRBV7-8 and J is TRBJ1-5; 9 bases fit TRBD1. Looked up from germline, CDR1 is SGHVS and CDR2 is FQNEAQ. V lost 3 bases, J lost 6 bases, and 6 bases stayed unmatched. The CDR3 sequence is 15 residues long. CDR3 bases: TGTGCCAGCAGCTTCGGACAGGGGTATAGTCAGCCCCAGCATTTT. Encoded protein: CASSFGQGYSQPQHF.

With regard to this clone: Additional DNA sequences in this sample encode the identical CDR3. The J gene is TRBJ2-3, the V gene TRBV5-1; 9 bases fit TRBD1. The CDR3 is made up of 13 amino acids. After removal of 7 bases from V and 0 bases from J, the junction contained 0 bases not matched to a gene. Germline CDR1 is SGHRS and CDR2 is YFSETQ. CDR3 sequence reads: CASGQGSTDTQYF. For the CDR3, the DNA is TGCGCCAGCGGACAGGGGAGCACAGATACGCAGTATTTT.

The chain couples TRBV28 to TRBJ1-1; 7 bases are a match to TRBD1. Germline-derived CDR1 and CDR2 are MDHEN and SYDVKM. The CDR3 contains 13 residues. V was clipped by 7 bases and J by 11 bases; unmatched bases: 13. CDR3: CASIADRAGEAFF. Here the CDR3 DNA reads TGTGCCAGCATCGCAGACAGGGCAGGGGAGGCTTTCTTT.

This sequence joins TRBV30 and TRBJ2-1; 7 nucleotides match TRBD1. CDR1 and CDR2 (germline): GTSNPN, SVGIG (reference sequence). The CDR3 is 13 amino acids. Trimming at V came to 4 bases and at J to 4 bases, leaving 4 bases not matched to a gene. CDR3 protein: CAWKGTEYNEQFF. The CDR3 DNA reads as TGTGCCTGGAAAGGGACAGAGTACAATGAGCAGTTCTTC.

The V gene is TRBV30, the J gene TRBJ1-4; D remains ambiguous. Germline V gene data show CDR1 as GTSNPN and CDR2 as SVGIG (reference sequence). Trimming removed 3 bases from V and 8 bases from J, with 13 bases in between. The CDR3 has 13 amino acids. The CDR3 region is CAWSLEGGEKLFF. Here the CDR3 DNA reads TGTGCCTGGAGCCTTGAAGGAGGGGAAAAACTGTTTTTT. The whole variable domain, filled in from reference TRBV30 and TRBJ1-4, reads SQTIHQWPATLVQPVGSPLSLECTVEGTSNPNLYWYRQAAGRGLQLLFYSVGIGQISSEVPQNLSASRPQDRQFILSSKKLLLSDSGFYLCAWSLEGGEKLFFGSGTQLSVL.

This clone came up a few times. The chain combines TRBV7-3 with TRBJ2-7; no clear D gene. The germline V gene has CDR1 SGHTA and CDR2 FQGTGA. Between the trimmed V and J ends, which lost 4 bases and 4 bases, there was a span of 11 bases. This CDR3 spans 13 amino acids. The CDR3 is CASSSTPQYEQYF. The CDR3 nucleotides are TGTGCCAGCAGCTCAACCCCGCAGTACGAGCAGTACTTC.

This chain connects TRBV7-3 to TRBJ1-4, with 11 bases fitting TRBD1. V shed 5 bases, J shed 7 bases, and the junction held 6 bases outside the gene matches. The CDR3 has 15 residues. Germline lookup yields CDR1 SGHTA and CDR2 FQGTGA. The CDR3 is CASSPPGQGGEKLFF. The CDR3 coding sequence is TGTGCCAGCAGCCCGCCGGGACAGGGGGGTGAAAAACTGTTTTTT. The full variable domain, in which reference TRBV7-3 and TRBJ1-4 provide the parts outside the CDR3, is GAGVSQTPSNKVTEKGKYVELRCDPISGHTALYWYRQSLGQGPEFLIYFQGTGAADDSGLPNDRFFAVRPEGSVSTLKIQRTERGDSAVYLCASSPPGQGGEKLFFGSGTQLSVL.

This chain connects TRBV19 to TRBJ2-1, with 9 positions matching TRBD1. Germline-derived CDR1 and CDR2 are LNHDA and SQIVND (reference sequence). V lost 1 base to trimming and J lost 10 bases; unmatched junction nucleotides: 8. This CDR3 has 15 residues. The CDR3 bases are TGTGCCAGTAGTATAGGGGGACAGGGCTTTCGGGAGCAGTTCTTC. Translation gives CASSIGGQGFREQFF.

The chain is built from TRBV2 and TRBJ2-3, with D perhaps TRBD2 (6 bases). This CDR3 contains 16 residues. V lost 4 bases to trimming and J lost 4 bases, with 18 bases between them. CDR1 is SNHLY, CDR2 FYNNEI, per germline. Written as DNA, the CDR3 is TGTGCCAGCAGTGGCGGGGCAGGGAGAGGGTCAGATACGCAGTATTTT. This sequence encodes CASSGGAGRGSDTQYF.

The chain uses TRBV6-5 and TRBJ1-2; D call uncertain. V lost 4 bases and J lost 8, with 14 bases in between. This CDR3 spans 13 amino acids. The germline V gene has CDR1 MNHEY and CDR2 SVGAGI. As DNA, the CDR3 is TGTGCCAGCAGTTCCCAGAGCTGGGCGGGCTACACCTTC. Its translation: CASSSQSWAGYTF.

The rearrangement joins TRBV5-3 to TRBJ1-1; D possibly corresponds to TRBD1 (6 bases). TRBV5-3 is assigned to the ORF class and has an uncertain function. V dropped 4 bases and J dropped 0 bases, with 10 bases sitting between them. The CDR3 contains 14 residues. CDR3 region: CARSLDSLNTEAFF. In DNA, the CDR3 is TGTGCCAGAAGCCTGGACAGCTTGAACACTGAAGCTTTCTTT.